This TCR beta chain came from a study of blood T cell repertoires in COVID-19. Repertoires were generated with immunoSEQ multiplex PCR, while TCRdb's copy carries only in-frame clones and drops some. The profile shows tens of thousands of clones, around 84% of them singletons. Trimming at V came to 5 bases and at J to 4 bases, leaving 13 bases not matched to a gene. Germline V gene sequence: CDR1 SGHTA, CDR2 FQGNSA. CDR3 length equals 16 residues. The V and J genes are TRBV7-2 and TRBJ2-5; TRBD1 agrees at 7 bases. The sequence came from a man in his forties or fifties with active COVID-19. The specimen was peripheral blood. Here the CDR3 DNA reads TGTGCCAGCAGCATACAGGGGTTAGGTTCTTTAGAGACCCAGTACTTC. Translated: CASSIQGLGSLETQYF.